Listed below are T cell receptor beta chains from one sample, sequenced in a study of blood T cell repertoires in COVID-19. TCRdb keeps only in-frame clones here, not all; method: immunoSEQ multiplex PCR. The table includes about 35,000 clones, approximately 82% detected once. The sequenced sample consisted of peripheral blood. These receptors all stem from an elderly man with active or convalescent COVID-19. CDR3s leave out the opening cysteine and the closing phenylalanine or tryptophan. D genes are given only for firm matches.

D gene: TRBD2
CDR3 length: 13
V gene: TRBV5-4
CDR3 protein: ASSQRLADGNEQF

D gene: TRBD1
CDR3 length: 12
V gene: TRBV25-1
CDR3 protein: ASSERQGAGELF

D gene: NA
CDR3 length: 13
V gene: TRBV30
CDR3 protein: AWSVDAGPNQPQH

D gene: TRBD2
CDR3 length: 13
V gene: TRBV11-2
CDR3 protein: ASSLGTSGRTEQF

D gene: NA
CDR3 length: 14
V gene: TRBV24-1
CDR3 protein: ATSDSPLVHGDTQY

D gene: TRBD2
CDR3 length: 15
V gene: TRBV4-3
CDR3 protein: ASSQDEVAGGFETQY

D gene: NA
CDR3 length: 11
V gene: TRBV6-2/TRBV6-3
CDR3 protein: ASSYYSQDEQF

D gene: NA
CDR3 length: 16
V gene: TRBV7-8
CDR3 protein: ASSAGQGVAGGRDTQY

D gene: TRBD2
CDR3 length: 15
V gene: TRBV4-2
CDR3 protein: ASSFGTAPGGTGELF

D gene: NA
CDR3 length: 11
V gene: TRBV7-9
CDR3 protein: ASSLEQGGEQY

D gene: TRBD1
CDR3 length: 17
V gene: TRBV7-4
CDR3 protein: ASSLVLRDRVLSGNTIY

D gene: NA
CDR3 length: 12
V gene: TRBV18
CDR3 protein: ASSPGRDGQPQH

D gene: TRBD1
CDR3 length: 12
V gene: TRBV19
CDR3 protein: ASTDRDRFYGYT

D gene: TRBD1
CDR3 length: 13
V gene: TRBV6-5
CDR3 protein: ASSYSPRGYNEQF

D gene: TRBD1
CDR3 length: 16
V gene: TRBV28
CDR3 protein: ASSSPSLPGQKTYEQY

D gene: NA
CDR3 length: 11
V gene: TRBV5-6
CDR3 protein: ASSDRPINEQF

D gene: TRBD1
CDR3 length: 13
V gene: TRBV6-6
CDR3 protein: ASSLPGQRTYEQY

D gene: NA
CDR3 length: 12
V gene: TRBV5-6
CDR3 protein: ASSPAYSLVGYT

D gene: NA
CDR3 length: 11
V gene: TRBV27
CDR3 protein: ASSLSGLRGYT

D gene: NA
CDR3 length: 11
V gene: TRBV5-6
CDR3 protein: ASSFPQNYGYT

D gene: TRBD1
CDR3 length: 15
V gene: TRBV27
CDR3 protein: ASRRDRAAGTPYEQY

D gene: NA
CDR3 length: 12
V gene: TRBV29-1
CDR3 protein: SASTGSHSYEQY

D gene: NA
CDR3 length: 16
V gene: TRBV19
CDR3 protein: ASSRQASGGYSNQPQH

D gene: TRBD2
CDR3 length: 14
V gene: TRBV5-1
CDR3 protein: ASSWDPSGGQDGQF

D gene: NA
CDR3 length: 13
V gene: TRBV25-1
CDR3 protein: ASSDGRLGGDTQY

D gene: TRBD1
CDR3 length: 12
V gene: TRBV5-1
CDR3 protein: ASSSTGGGQPQH

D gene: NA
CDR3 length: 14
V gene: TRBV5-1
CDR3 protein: ASTTGSGGVGEKLF

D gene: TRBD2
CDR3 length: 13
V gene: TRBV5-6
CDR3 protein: ASSLYLAGIYEQY

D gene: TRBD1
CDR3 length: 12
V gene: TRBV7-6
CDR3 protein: ASSLATGLNTQY

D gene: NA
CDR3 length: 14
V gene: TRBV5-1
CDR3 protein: ASNQQGGGLNTEAF

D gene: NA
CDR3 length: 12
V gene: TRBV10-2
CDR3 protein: ASSRESANYGYT

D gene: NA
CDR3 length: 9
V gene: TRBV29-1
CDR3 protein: SADRGYGYT

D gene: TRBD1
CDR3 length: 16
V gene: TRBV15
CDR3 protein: ATSRLRQGTGSNQPQH

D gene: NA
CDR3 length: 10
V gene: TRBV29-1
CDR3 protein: SGGARGDTQY

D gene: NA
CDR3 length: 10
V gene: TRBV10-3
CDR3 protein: AISDRGETQY

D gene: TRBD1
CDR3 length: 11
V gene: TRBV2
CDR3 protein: ASSDRGRYGYT

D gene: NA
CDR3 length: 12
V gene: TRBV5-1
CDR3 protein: ASSGNANTGELF

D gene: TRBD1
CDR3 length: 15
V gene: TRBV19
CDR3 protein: ASSILGSGTGNTEAF

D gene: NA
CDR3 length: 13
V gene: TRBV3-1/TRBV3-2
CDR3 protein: ASSRQGLVDYEQY

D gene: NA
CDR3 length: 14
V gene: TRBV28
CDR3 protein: ASRTEQGNSNQPQH

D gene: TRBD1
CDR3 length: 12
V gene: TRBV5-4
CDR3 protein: ASSPGQGLEKLF

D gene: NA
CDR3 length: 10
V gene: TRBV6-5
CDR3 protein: ASSYQGGEAF

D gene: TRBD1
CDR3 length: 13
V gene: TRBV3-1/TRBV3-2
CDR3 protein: ASSPRDSDNYGYT

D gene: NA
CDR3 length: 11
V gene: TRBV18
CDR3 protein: ASSWSSGDEQF

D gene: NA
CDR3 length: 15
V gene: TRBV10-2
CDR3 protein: ASSEDGWQGKEETQY

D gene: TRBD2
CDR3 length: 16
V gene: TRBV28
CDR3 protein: ASSSTSGRTPYQETQY

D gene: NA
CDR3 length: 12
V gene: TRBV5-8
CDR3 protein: ASSPGHYTDTQY

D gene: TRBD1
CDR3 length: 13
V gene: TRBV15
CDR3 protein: ATSRGQGVFYEQY

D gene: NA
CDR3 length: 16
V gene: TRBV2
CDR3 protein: ASSAFGSGDPLPSEQF

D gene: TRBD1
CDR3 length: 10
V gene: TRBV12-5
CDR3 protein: ASGFDRGKQY

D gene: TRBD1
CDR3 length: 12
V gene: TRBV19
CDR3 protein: ASSTMDRGGGYT

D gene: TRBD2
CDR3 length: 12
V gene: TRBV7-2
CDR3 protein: ASSLAGGPYEQY

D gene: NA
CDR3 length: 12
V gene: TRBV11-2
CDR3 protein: ASSLGALEGTQY

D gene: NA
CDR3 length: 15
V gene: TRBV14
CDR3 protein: ASSQLSQPSTVNEQF

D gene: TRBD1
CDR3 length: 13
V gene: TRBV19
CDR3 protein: ASSIGQGHSYGYT

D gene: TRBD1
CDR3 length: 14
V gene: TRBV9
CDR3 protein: ASSTGDRPFSGELF

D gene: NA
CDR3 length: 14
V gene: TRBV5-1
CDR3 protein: ASSLAWGVDTDTQY

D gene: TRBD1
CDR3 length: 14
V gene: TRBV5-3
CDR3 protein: ARSLLGWDRNEKLF

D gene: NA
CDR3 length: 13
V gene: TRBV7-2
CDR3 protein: ASSLVQANTGELF